This T cell receptor (beta chain) was captured by sequencing in a study of neurological immune-mediated disorders. By 5'RACE with 10-nucleotide random UMIs, the cDNA was made. Using its own MiXCR run on the 5' RACE reads, TCRdb lists one record per CDR3 protein. The sample carries tens of thousands of distinct CDR3 sequences, approximately 11% recorded once. Study-wide results and limits: The greatest TCR clonal expansion appeared in HTLV-1-associated myelopathy and the smallest, falling below healthy controls, in multiple sclerosis.

Time point noted: longitudinal time-point 1 (baseline). Unsorted libraries were generated from 2 million PBMCs. These cells had been stored in RNAlater at -80 C. This clonotype showed up many times. The antigen remains undetermined. This sequence was found in a male donor with HTLV-1-associated myelopathy (HAM/TSP). Sample: PBMCs.

In DNA, the CDR3 is TGTGCCAGCAGTTTAGGACAGGCGCAATACACCTTC. It codes for CASSLGQAQYTF. The chain uses TRBV12-3 or TRBV12-4 and TRBJ1-2, with D possibly being TRBD1 (6 bases). This CDR3 is 12 amino acids long. V was cut by 1 base and J by 11 bases, with 11 bases left in between.